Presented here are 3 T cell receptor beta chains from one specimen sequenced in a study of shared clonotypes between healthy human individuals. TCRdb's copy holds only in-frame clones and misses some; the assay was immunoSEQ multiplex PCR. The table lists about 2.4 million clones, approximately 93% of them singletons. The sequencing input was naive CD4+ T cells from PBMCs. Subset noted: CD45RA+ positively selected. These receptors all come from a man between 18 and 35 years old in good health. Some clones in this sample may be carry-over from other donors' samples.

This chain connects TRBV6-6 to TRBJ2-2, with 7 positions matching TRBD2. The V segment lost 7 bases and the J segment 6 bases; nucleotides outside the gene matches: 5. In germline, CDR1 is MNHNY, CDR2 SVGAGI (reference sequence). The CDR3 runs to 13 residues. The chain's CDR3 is CASTNLAAGELFF. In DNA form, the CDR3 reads TGTGCCAGCACCAACCTAGCGGCCGGGGAGCTGTTTTTT.

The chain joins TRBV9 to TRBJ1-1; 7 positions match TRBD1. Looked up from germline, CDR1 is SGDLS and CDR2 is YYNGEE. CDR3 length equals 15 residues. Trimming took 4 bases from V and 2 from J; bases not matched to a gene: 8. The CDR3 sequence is CASSLNKGGNTEAFF. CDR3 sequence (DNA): TGTGCCAGCAGCCTCAACAAAGGGGGCAACACTGAAGCTTTCTTT.

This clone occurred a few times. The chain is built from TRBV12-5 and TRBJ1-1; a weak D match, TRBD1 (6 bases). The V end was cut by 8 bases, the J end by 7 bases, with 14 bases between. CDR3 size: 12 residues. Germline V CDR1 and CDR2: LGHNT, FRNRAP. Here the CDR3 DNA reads TGTGCTAGTTCCGGGCAGGGACATGAAGCTTTCTTT. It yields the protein CASSGQGHEAFF.